These 8 T cell receptor beta chains were all obtained from the same sample, sequenced in a study of blood T cell repertoires in COVID-19 (dated by TCRdb to about 2020). Receptor amplification or capture employed the immunoSEQ multiplex PCR assay. TCRdb took over this immuneACCESS table, retaining in-frame rearrangements with V and J assigned. Such tables are incomplete; in checked studies, under half of the missing clones stem from an unresolved V gene, and the remainder is unexplained. This sample lists roughly 91,000 clones; over 60% were detected once. Roughly 6.6% of the sample is held by the ten biggest clonotypes. Input material: peripheral blood. The receptors were gathered from a man between 70 and 80 years old with acute or convalescent COVID-19.

J is TRBJ2-7 and V is TRBV2, with a tentative D call TRBD2 (5 bases). Deletions cut 2 bases from V and 6 bases from J, with 8 bases between. The CDR3 is 12 residues long. Germline CDR1 SNHLY, CDR2 FYNNEI. CDR3 residues: CASSERGSEQYF. CDR3 in DNA: TGTGCCAGCAGTGAAAGAGGGAGCGAGCAGTACTTC.

For this clone: The same CDR3 arises from other DNA sequences in this sample as well. The chain couples TRBV18 to TRBJ1-6; D unclear. Germline V gene lookup returns CDR1 KGHSH and CDR2 LQKENI. Trimming shortened V by 3 bases and J by 0 bases, and 6 bases separated the two germline ends. The CDR3 has 15 amino acids. CDR3 in DNA: TGTGCCAGCTCACCGGGGAGCTCCTATAATTCACCCCTCCACTTT. This sequence encodes CASSPGSSYNSPLHF.

The V and J genes are TRBV18 and TRBJ1-6, with 7 bases identical to TRBD1. V lost 3 bases and J lost 4; bases outside the gene matches: 3. Looked up from germline, CDR1 is KGHSH and CDR2 is LQKENI. The CDR3 consists of 15 residues. The CDR3: CASSPEQGYNSPLHF. The DNA of the CDR3 is TGTGCCAGCTCACCGGAACAGGGGTATAATTCACCCCTCCACTTT.

The chain combines TRBV5-5 with TRBJ2-5; tentatively, D is TRBD1 (6 bases). CDR1 and CDR2 (germline): SGHKS, YYEKEE (reference sequence). The V end lost 7 bases, the J end lost 3 bases, and 28 bases lay between the germline ends. This CDR3 has 18 residues. The CDR3 region has the DNA TGTGCCAGCTACCTAAACCTTCAGGGGCCGTTACCCAAAGAGACCCAGTACTTC. Amino acid sequence: CASYLNLQGPLPKETQYF.

The V and J genes are TRBV18 and TRBJ2-1; 9 nucleotides match TRBD2. CDR3 length: 15 residues. Trimming cost V 2 bases and J 6 bases; bases outside gene matches: 5. Germline V CDR1 and CDR2: KGHSH, LQKENI. The CDR3 protein is CASSPLAGDLNEQFF. The DNA of the CDR3 is TGTGCCAGCTCACCATTAGCGGGAGATCTCAATGAGCAGTTCTTC.

The rearrangement joins TRBV19 to TRBJ1-1, with 9 bases identical to TRBD1. Germline V gene lookup returns CDR1 LNHDA and CDR2 SQIVND (reference sequence). V shed 6 bases and J 5 bases; nucleotides not matched to a gene: 7. The CDR3 consists of 14 residues. CDR3 nucleotides: TGTGCCAGTAGGCCGGACAGGGGAAATACTGAAGCTTTCTTT. Translation: CASRPDRGNTEAFF.

Regarding this clone: This may arise from a read error, as a much more abundant clone is one base away. This sequence joins TRBV11-2 and TRBJ2-2; no firm D call. The ends were cut back, 3 bases at V and 0 bases at J, with 5 bases in the middle. The CDR3 has 14 amino acids. CDR1 and CDR2 from the germline V gene are SGHAT and FQNNGV. The CDR3 DNA reads as TGTGCCAGCAGCTTTATTGCGAACACCGGGGAGCTGTTTTTT. Translated: CASSFIANTGELFF.

In its sample, this clone was seen a few times. The chain couples TRBV10-3 to TRBJ2-2; D might be TRBD1 (6 bases). The CDR3 is 16 amino acids. V lost 6 bases and J lost 3, with 17 bases in between. Germline V gene data show CDR1 as ENHRY and CDR2 as SYGVKD. CDR3 in DNA: TGTGCCATCAGACGAAACAAGGACAGCTACACCGGGGAGCTGTTTTTT. Protein product: CAIRRNKDSYTGELFF.